One and the same sample provided the 20 T cell receptor beta chains below, sequenced in a study of blood T cell repertoires in COVID-19. Using immunoSEQ multiplex PCR, the repertoire was profiled, and TCRdb retains in-frame clones only, with some absent. In the table there are just over 250,000 clones, about 89% of which are singletons. Material: peripheral blood. These TCRs come from a man aged 35-49 years who had recovered from COVID-19.

This sequence joins TRBV7-2 and TRBJ1-1, with 9 bases that match TRBD1. CDR3 length: 16 residues. Per germline, CDR1 SGHTA and CDR2 FQGNSA. With 4 bases clipped from V and 4 bases from J, the junction kept 10 bases outside the gene matches. In nucleotides, the CDR3 is TGTGCCAGCAGCTCTACCGGGACAGGGTATAGCACTGAAGCTTTCTTT. Translation gives CASSSTGTGYSTEAFF.

The V call is TRBV6-2 or TRBV6-3, the J call TRBJ2-1; TRBD1 aligns across 11 bases. Unmatched junction bases numbered 10, after V lost 4 bases and J lost 8 bases. Looked up from germline, CDR1 is MNHEY and CDR2 is SVGEGT. The CDR3 spans 16 residues. This CDR3 is CASSSPRDRGSYEQFF. The CDR3 bases are TGTGCCAGCAGTTCCCCTCGGGACAGGGGGTCTTATGAGCAGTTCTTC.

V usage is TRBV2 and J usage is TRBJ1-5; D not resolved. There are 12 residues in the CDR3. The germline V and J ends were trimmed by 7 bases and 4 bases, with 8 bases remaining between them. Germline values: CDR1 SNHLY, CDR2 FYNNEI. DNA for the CDR3: TGTGCCAGCACACTCGGGAATCAGCCCCAGCATTTT. The encoded protein is CASTLGNQPQHF.

The chain recombines TRBV3-1 (or the pseudogene TRBV3-2) with TRBJ2-1; 11 bases match TRBD2. The V gene's germline CDR1 is LGHDT and CDR2 YNNKEL (reference sequence). The CDR3 is 14 amino acids. V lost 1 base, J lost 13 bases, and 6 bases stayed unmatched. The CDR3 protein is CASSQGSGGAIQFF. The CDR3 DNA sequence: TGTGCCAGCAGCCAAGGTAGCGGGGGGGCCATTCAGTTCTTC.

The CDR3 region has the DNA TGTGCCAGCAGTTTTCGGGGGGGTGAGCAGTTCTTC. Amino acid sequence: CASSFRGGEQFF. The rearrangement links TRBV12-3 or TRBV12-4 to TRBJ2-1, with 8 bases fitting TRBD2. The CDR3 length is 12 residues. Trimming at V came to 3 bases and at J to 9 bases, leaving 1 base not matched to a gene.

The chain uses TRBV3-1 (or the pseudogene TRBV3-2) and TRBJ2-4; the match to TRBD2 covers 9 bases. The CDR3 contains 17 residues. The germline V gene has CDR1 LGHDT and CDR2 YNNKEL (reference sequence). J gave up 3 bases and V 0 bases, and 6 bases lay outside the gene matches. CDR3 sequence: CASSQEYGGRVKNIQYF. Written as DNA, the CDR3 is TGTGCCAGCAGCCAAGAGTATGGCGGGAGGGTCAAAAACATTCAGTACTTC.

V gene TRBV14 combines with J gene TRBJ2-1; tentative D call: TRBD2 (5 bases). Trimming left V 0 bases short and J 8 bases short, with 11 bases between. The CDR3 extends over 14 amino acids. The germline V gene encodes CDR1 SGHDN and CDR2 FVKESK. CDR3: CASSQEYMRDEQFF. The CDR3 bases are TGTGCCAGCAGCCAAGAATATATGAGGGATGAGCAGTTCTTC.

The chain combines TRBV6-5 with TRBJ1-2; weak D call: TRBD1 (6 bases). Germline CDR1 and CDR2: MNHEY and SVGAGI. The CDR3 covers 15 residues. Trimming shortened V by 6 bases and J by 3 bases, and 17 bases separated the two germline ends. This CDR3 reads CASSPHPGTYYGYTF. The DNA of the CDR3 is TGTGCCAGCAGCCCCCACCCCGGGACATACTATGGCTACACCTTC.

This clone appeared a single time. The chain uses TRBV5-6 and TRBJ2-5, with TRBD2 matching over 7 bases. With V trimmed by 0 bases and J by 5 bases, 4 bases remained unmatched. The CDR3 has 14 amino acids. CDR1 and CDR2 from the germline V gene are SGHDT and YYEEEE. Here the CDR3 reads CASSLGLAGETQYF. The CDR3 region has the DNA TGTGCCAGCAGCTTGGGACTAGCTGGCGAGACCCAGTACTTC.

The rearrangement joins TRBV3-1 (or the pseudogene TRBV3-2) to TRBJ1-1, with D hard to call. The CDR3 consists of 13 residues. Germline CDR1 LGHDT, CDR2 YNNKEL (reference sequence). Trimming removed 3 bases at V and 4 bases at J, with 9 bases between. CDR3 protein: CASSQTHITEAFF. The CDR3, as DNA: TGTGCCAGCAGCCAGACACATATCACTGAAGCTTTCTTT.

This clone is a singleton in its sample. The V call is TRBV21-1, the J call TRBJ1-5; the table gives TRBD1 as D, unverified against the DNA. TRBV21-1 is a documented pseudogene. The CDR3 length is 15 residues. CDR3 region: CASSTGTGVNQPQHF. CDR3 sequence (DNA): TGTGCCAGCAGCACCGGGACAGGGGTCAATCAGCCCCAGCATTTT.

The gene calls are TRBV6-2 or TRBV6-3 and TRBJ2-1; 7 bases align to TRBD1. The germline gives CDR1 MNHEY, CDR2 SVGEGT. After removal of 0 bases from V and 1 base from J, the junction contained 15 bases not matched to a gene. The length of the CDR3 is 20 residues. The CDR3 DNA follows: TGTGCCAGCAGTTACTCGGTGGGGACAGCTAAACCCGGGTCCTACAATGAGCAGTTCTTC. This codes for CASSYSVGTAKPGSYNEQFF.

The chain joins TRBV5-1 to TRBJ2-7, with TRBD1 matching over 12 bases. CDR1 is SGHRS, CDR2 YFSETQ, per germline. This CDR3 comprises 13 residues. Germline trimming cut 7 bases from V and 4 bases from J; bases unmatched to any gene: 3. CDR3 residues: CASGTGGGYEQYF. The CDR3 DNA reads as TGCGCCAGCGGGACAGGGGGCGGGTACGAGCAGTACTTC.

The chain carries TRBV5-1 and TRBJ2-5, with TRBD1 matching 8 bases. Germline V gives CDR1 SGHRS, CDR2 YFSETQ. This CDR3 region has 14 residues. V trimming: 3 bases; J trimming: 5 bases; junction bases outside the gene matches: 6. CDR3 in DNA: TGCGCCAGCAGCTCTCCAGGGGGCGTGGAGACCCAGTACTTC. Translating it yields CASSSPGGVETQYF. Full variable domain (missing parts from reference TRBV5-1 and TRBJ2-5): KAGVTQTPRYLIKTRGQQVTLSCSPISGHRSVSWYQQTPGQGLQFLFEYFSETQRNKGNFPGRFSGRQFSNSRSEMNVSTLELGDSALYLCASSSPGGVETQYFGPGTRLLVL.

The genes are TRBV7-9 and TRBJ2-1; TRBD2 might be the D (6 bases). Germline V gene sequence: CDR1 SEHNR, CDR2 FQNEAQ (reference sequence). V was clipped by 7 bases and J by 9 bases, with 19 bases between them. This CDR3 is built from 14 residues. DNA of the CDR3: TGTGCCAGCAACGCTCCCCCCCGGGGGACTGAGCAGTTCTTC. Translating it yields CASNAPPRGTEQFF.

The V gene is TRBV28, the J gene TRBJ1-6, with 8 bases lining up with TRBD1. CDR1 and CDR2 from the germline V gene are MDHEN and SYDVKM. V dropped 3 bases and J dropped 4; count of bases not matched to a gene: 2. This CDR3 has 15 residues. Here the CDR3 reads CASSLTGVYNSPLHF. For the CDR3, the DNA is TGTGCCAGCAGTTTGACAGGGGTTTATAATTCACCCCTCCACTTT. The complete variable domain, with remaining parts taken from reference TRBV28 and TRBJ1-6, reads DVKVTQSSRYLVKRTGEKVFLECVQDMDHENMFWYRQDPGLGLRLIYFSYDVKMKEKGDIPEGYSVSREKKERFSLILESASTNQTSMYLCASSLTGVYNSPLHFGNGTRLTVT.

The chain recombines TRBV5-5 with TRBJ2-1, with TRBD1 matching over 8 bases. Germline values: CDR1 SGHKS, CDR2 YYEKEE (reference sequence). Losses at the gene ends were 0 bases for V and 1 base for J; bases not matched to a gene: 3. The CDR3 totals 16 residues. CDR3 sequence: CASSLDGDRSYNEQFF. CDR3 in DNA: TGTGCCAGCAGCTTGGACGGGGACAGGTCCTACAATGAGCAGTTCTTC. Full variable domain (rest looked up from reference TRBV5-5 and TRBJ2-1): DAGVTQSPTHLIKTRGQQVTLRCSPISGHKSVSWYQQVLGQGPQFIFQYYEKEERGRGNFPDRFSARQFPNYSSELNVNALLLGDSALYLCASSLDGDRSYNEQFFGPGTRLTVL.

The chain joins TRBV11-2 to TRBJ2-1, with 7 bases aligning to TRBD2. The junction had 13 bases not matched to a gene; V was cut back by 5 bases and J by 0 bases. CDR3 length equals 18 residues. Germline lookup yields CDR1 SGHAT and CDR2 FQNNGV. DNA for the CDR3: TGTGCCAGCAGCGAGGGAGGGCTAGCGGCCATCTCCTACAATGAGCAGTTCTTC. Encoded protein: CASSEGGLAAISYNEQFF.

This clone occurred once. The chain carries TRBV6-2 or TRBV6-3 and TRBJ2-6; D remains ambiguous. CDR1 is MNHEY, CDR2 SVGEGT, per germline. V was shortened by 4 bases and J by 12 bases, with 4 bases between the two germline ends. The CDR3 spans 10 residues. CDR3 DNA: TGTGCCAGCAGTTCAGGCGTCCTGACTTTC. Protein: CASSSGVLTF.

V is TRBV7-2 and J is TRBJ2-3, with TRBD2 as a possible D gene (5 bases). The CDR3 is 11 residues long. V was cut by 6 bases and J by 11 bases, with 12 bases left in between. Germline V CDR1 and CDR2: SGHTA, FQGNSA. CDR3 coding DNA: TGTGCCAGCAGTCAACTAGTTGGGCAGTATTTT. Translating gives CASSQLVGQYF.